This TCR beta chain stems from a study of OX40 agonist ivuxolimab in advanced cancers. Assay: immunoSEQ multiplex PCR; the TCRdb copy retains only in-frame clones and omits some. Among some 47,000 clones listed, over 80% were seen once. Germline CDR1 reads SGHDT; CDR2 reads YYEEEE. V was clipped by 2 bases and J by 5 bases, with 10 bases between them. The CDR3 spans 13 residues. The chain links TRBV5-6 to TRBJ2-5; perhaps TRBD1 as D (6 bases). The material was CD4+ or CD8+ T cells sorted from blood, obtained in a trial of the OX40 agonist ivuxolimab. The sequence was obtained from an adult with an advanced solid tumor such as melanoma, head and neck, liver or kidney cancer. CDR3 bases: TGTGCCAGCAGCTTACAGGGAGAGGAGACCCAGTACTTC. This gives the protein CASSLQGEETQYF.